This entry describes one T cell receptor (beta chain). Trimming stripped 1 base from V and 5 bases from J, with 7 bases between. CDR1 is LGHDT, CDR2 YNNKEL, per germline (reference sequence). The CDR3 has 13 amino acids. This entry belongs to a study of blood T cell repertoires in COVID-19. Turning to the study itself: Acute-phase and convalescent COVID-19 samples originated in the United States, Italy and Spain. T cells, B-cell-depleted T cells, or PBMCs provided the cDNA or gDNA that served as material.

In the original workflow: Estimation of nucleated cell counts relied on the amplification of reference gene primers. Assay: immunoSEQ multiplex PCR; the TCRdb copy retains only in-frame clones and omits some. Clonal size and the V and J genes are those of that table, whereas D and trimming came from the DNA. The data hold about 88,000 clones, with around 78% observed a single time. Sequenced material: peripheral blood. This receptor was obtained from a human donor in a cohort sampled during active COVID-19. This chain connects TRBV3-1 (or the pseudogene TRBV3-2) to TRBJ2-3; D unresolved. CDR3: CASSQVAQDTQYF. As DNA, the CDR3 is TGTGCCAGCAGCCAAGTAGCACAAGATACGCAGTATTTT.